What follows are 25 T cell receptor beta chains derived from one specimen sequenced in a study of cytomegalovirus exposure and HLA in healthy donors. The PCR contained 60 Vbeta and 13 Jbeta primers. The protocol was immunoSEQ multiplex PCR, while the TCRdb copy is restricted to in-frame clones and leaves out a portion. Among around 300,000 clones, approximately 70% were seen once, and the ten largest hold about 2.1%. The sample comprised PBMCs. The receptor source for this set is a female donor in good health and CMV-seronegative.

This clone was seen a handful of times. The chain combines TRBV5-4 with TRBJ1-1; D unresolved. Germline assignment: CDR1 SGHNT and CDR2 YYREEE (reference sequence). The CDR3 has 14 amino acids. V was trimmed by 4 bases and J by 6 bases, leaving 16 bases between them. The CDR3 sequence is CASSNPLASPEAFF. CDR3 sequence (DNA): TGTGCCAGCAGCAACCCCTTGGCCTCTCCTGAAGCTTTCTTT.

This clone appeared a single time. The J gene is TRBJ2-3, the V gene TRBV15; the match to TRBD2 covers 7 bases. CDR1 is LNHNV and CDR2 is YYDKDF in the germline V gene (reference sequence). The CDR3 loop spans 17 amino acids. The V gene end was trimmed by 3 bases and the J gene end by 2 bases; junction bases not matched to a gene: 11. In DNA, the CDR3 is TGTGCCACCAGCAGCCCCCGAGCTAGCGGAAACACAGATACGCAGTATTTT. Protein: CATSSPRASGNTDTQYF.

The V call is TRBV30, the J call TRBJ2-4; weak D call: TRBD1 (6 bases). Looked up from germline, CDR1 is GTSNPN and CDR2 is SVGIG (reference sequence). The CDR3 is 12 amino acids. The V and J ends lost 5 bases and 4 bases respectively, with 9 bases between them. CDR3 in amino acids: CAWARGKNIQYF. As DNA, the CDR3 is TGTGCCTGGGCGAGGGGGAAAAACATTCAGTACTTC.

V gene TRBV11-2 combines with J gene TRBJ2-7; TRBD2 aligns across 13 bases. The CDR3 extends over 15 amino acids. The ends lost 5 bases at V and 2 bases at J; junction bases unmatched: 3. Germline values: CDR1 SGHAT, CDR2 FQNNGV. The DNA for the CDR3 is TGTGCCAGCAGCCCTACTAGCGGGAGGGCCTACGAGCAGTACTTC. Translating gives CASSPTSGRAYEQYF. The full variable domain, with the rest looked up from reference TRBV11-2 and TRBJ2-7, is EAGVAQSPRYKIIEKRQSVAFWCNPISGHATLYWYQQILGQGPKLLIQFQNNGVVDDSQLPKDRFSAERLKGVDSTLKIQPAKLEDSAVYLCASSPTSGRAYEQYFGPGTRLTVT.

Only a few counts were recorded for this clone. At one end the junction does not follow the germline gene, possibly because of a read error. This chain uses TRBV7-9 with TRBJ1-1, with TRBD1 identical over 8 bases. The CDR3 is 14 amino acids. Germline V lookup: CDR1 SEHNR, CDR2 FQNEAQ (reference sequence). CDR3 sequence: CSSSLDRVGTEAFF. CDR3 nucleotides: TGTTCCAGCAGCTTGGACAGGGTAGGCACTGAAGCTTTCTTT.

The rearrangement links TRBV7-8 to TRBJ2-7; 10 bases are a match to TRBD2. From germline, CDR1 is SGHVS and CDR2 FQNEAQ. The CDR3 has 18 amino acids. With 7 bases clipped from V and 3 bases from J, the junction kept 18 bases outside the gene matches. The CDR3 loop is CASTLLSISSGRRYEQYF. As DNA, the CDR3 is TGTGCCAGCACTTTATTATCGATATCTAGCGGGAGACGCTACGAGCAGTACTTC.

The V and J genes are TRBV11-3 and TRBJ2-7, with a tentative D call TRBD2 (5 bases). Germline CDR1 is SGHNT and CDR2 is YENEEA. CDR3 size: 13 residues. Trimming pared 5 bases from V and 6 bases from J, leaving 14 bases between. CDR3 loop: CASSTRGSREQYF. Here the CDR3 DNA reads TGTGCCAGCAGCACCCGGGGTTCTCGCGAGCAGTACTTC.

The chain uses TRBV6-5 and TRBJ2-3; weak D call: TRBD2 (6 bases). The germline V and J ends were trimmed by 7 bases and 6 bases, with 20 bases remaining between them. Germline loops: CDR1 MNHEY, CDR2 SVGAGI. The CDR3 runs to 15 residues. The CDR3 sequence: CASTQGDLAHDTQYF. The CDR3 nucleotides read TGTGCCAGCACCCAAGGGGACTTAGCACATGATACGCAGTATTTT.

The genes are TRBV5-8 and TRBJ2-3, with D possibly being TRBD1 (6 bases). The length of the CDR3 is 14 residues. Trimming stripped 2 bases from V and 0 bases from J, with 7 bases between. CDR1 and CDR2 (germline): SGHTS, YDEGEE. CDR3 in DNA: TGTGCCAGCAGCTTCGGACAGAGCACAGATACGCAGTATTTT. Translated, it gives CASSFGQSTDTQYF.

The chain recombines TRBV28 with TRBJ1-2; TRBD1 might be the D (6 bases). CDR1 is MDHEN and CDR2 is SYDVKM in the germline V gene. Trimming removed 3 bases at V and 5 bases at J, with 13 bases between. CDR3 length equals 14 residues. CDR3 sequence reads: CASSFRTVFYGYTF. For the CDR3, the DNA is TGTGCCAGCAGTTTCAGGACAGTATTTTATGGCTACACCTTC.

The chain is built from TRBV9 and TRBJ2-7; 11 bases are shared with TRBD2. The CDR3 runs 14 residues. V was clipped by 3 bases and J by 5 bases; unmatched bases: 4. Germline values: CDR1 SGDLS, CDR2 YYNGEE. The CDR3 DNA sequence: TGTGCCAGCAGCGCGCGGACTAGCGGGCACGAGCAGTACTTC. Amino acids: CASSARTSGHEQYF.

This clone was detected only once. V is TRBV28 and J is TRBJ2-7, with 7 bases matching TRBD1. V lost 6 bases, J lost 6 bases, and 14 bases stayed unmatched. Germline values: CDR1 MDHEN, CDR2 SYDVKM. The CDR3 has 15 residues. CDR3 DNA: TGTGCCAGCAGCGGTGCCGGGACAGCTATTCCCGAGCAGTACTTC. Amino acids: CASSGAGTAIPEQYF.

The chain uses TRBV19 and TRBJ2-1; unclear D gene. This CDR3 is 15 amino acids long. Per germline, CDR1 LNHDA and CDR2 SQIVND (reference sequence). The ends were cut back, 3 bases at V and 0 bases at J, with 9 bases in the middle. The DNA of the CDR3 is TGTGCCAGTAGTATTGCAAGGAGCTCCTACAATGAGCAGTTCTTC. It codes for CASSIARSSYNEQFF.

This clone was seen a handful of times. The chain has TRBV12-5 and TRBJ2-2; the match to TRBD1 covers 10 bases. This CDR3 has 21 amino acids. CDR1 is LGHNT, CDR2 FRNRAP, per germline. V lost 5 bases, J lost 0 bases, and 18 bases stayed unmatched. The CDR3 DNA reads TGTGCTAGTGGTCCCGTGACGGGACAGGGGTTTGTATCGGCGAACACCGGGGAGCTGTTTTTT. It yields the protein CASGPVTGQGFVSANTGELFF.

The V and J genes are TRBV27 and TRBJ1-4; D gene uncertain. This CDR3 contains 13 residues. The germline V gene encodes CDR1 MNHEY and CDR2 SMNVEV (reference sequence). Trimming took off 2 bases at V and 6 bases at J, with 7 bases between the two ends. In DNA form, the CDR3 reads TGTGCCAGCAGTTTAACGGGGTATGAAAAACTGTTTTTT. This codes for CASSLTGYEKLFF.

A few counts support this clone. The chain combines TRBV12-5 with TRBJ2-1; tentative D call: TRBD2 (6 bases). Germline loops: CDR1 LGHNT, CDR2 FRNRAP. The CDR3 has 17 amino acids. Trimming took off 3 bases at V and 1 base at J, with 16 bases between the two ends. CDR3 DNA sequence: TGTGCTAGTGGTTTTGGGGCTAGCGAAACGTCCTACAATGAGCAGTTCTTC. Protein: CASGFGASETSYNEQFF.

The CDR3 here is CASSESVSSYNEQFF. DNA of the CDR3: TGTGCCAGCAGTGAAAGCGTAAGCTCCTACAATGAGCAGTTCTTC. The rearrangement uses TRBV9 and TRBJ2-1, with unresolved D. Germline CDR1 and CDR2: SGDLS and YYNGEE. Trimming removed 5 bases from V and 0 bases from J, with 12 bases in between. The CDR3 loop spans 15 amino acids.

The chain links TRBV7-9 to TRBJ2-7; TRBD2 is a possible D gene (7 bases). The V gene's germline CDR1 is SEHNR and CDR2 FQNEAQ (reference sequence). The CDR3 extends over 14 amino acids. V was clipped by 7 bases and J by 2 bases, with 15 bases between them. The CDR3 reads CASMGGGDPYEQYF. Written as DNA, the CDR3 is TGTGCCAGCATGGGAGGGGGGGACCCCTACGAGCAGTACTTC.

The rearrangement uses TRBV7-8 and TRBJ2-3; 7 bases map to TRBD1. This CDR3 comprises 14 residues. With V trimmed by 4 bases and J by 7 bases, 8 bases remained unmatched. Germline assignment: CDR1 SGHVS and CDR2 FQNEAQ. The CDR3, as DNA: TGTGCCAGCAGCTCGGGACAGCCGTCGAATACGCAGTATTTT. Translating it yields CASSSGQPSNTQYF.

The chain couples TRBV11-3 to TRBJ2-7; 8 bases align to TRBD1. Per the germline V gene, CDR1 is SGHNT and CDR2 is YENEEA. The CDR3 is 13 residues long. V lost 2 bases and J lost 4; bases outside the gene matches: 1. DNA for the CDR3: TGTGCCAGCAGCTTAAGACAGGGGTACGAGCAGTACTTC. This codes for CASSLRQGYEQYF.

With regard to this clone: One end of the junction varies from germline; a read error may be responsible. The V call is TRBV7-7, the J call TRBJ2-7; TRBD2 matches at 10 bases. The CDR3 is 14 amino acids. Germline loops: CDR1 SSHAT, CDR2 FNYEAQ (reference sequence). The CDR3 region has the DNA TGTGCTAGCAGCTTATCAGCGGGAGGGTACGAGCAGTACTTC. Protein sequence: CASSLSAGGYEQYF.

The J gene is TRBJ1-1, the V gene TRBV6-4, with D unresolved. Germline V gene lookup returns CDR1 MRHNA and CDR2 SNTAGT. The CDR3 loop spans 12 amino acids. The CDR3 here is CVPARANTEAFF. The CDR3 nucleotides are TGTGTCCCAGCGAGAGCTAACACTGAAGCTTTCTTT.

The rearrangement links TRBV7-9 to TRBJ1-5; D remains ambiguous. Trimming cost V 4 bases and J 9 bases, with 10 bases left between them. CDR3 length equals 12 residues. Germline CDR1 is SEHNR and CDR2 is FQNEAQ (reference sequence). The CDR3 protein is CASSSTVSPQHF. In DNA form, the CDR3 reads TGTGCCAGCAGCTCAACAGTCTCGCCCCAGCATTTT. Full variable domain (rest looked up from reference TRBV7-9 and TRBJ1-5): DTGVSQNPRHKITKRGQNVTFRCDPISEHNRLYWYRQTLGQGPEFLTYFQNEAQLEKSRLLSDRFSAERPKGSFSTLEIQRTEQGDSAMYLCASSSTVSPQHFGDGTRLSIL.

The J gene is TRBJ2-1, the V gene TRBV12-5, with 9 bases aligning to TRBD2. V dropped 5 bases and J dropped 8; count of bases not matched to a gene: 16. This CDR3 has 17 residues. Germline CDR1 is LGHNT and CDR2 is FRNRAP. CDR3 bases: TGTGCTAGTGGTACTACTTATAGCGGGAGCGAAAGGGATGAGCAGTTCTTC. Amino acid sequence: CASGTTYSGSERDEQFF.

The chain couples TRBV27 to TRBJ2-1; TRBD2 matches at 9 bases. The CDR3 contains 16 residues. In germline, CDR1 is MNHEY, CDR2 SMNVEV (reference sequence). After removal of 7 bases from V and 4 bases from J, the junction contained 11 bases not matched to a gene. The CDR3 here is CASIAVSGGNYNEQFF. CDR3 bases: TGTGCCAGCATTGCCGTAAGCGGGGGGAATTACAATGAGCAGTTCTTC.